The 14 T cell receptor beta chains below come from one sample, sequenced in a study of CD8 T cells in ankylosing spondylitis. These receptors have no known antigen. Study outcomes and limitations: The study identified a TCR beta motif of fewer than 10 highly homologous variants that appeared characteristic of ankylosing spondylitis blood.

MiXCR was run by TCRdb on the 5' RACE reads, yielding one entry per CDR3 protein. The table shows 250,000 to 350,000 distinct CDR3 sequences, with 6.5% to 10% occurring only once. The sequenced material came from blood, either unsorted or a sorted T cell fraction (not recorded which). These receptors originate from a male donor with ankylosing spondylitis.

This sequence joins TRBV3-1 and TRBJ2-1, with a weak D call TRBD1 (5 bases). The germline V gene encodes CDR1 LGHDT and CDR2 YNNKEL (reference sequence). This CDR3 is built from 19 residues. Between the trimmed V and J ends, which lost 0 bases and 3 bases, there was a span of 21 bases. DNA of the CDR3: TGTGCCAGCAGCCAAGATAGAAGAACAGGTCGTACTCACTACAATGAGCAGTTCTTC. Its translation is CASSQDRRTGRTHYNEQFF.

This clonotype was recorded at least ten times. The chain links TRBV12-3 or TRBV12-4 to TRBJ2-2, with 7 bases identical to TRBD2. J lost 4 bases, V lost 3 bases, and 5 bases had no gene match. The CDR3 consists of 15 residues. CDR3 sequence: CASSLRERGTGELFF. CDR3 nucleotide sequence: TGTGCCAGCAGTTTGCGGGAGCGCGGCACCGGGGAGCTGTTTTTT.

The sample holds many counts of this clonotype. The V and J genes are TRBV28 and TRBJ1-2; D remains ambiguous. There are 13 residues in the CDR3. V shed 4 bases and J shed 3 bases, with 9 bases lying between them. The germline V gene encodes CDR1 MDHEN and CDR2 SYDVKM. CDR3 DNA sequence: TGTGCCAGCAGTTCCCACGGAGACTATGGCTACACCTTC. Amino acid sequence: CASSSHGDYGYTF.

This clonotype was detected ten times or more. J is TRBJ2-7 and V is TRBV20-1; 7 bases align to TRBD1. The germline gives CDR1 DFQATT, CDR2 SNEGSKA (reference sequence). J was trimmed by 2 bases and V by 0 bases; bases with no gene match: 7. CDR3 length equals 15 residues. CDR3 bases: TGCAGTGCTAGAGATGGGACAGAAGCGACCTACGAGCAGTACTTC. Protein product: CSARDGTEATYEQYF.

The chain couples TRBV2 to TRBJ2-2, with a tentative D call TRBD2 (6 bases). The CDR3 runs to 16 residues. Trimming cost V 5 bases and J 1 base, with 14 bases left between them. Germline values: CDR1 SNHLY, CDR2 FYNNEI. Here the CDR3 DNA reads TGTGCCAGCAGTAGCGGGCGCACCTTGAACACCGGGGAGCTGTTTTTT. Encoded protein: CASSSGRTLNTGELFF.

This clonotype was seen a few times. The V and J genes are TRBV29-1 and TRBJ2-5; D gene unclear. The CDR3 loop spans 13 amino acids. CDR1 and CDR2 (germline): SQVTM, ANQGSEA. Deletions cut 4 bases from V and 0 bases from J, with 9 bases between. CDR3 residues: CSVAGLYQETQYF. The DNA of the CDR3 is TGCAGCGTTGCCGGGTTGTACCAAGAGACCCAGTACTTC.

This clonotype was detected a few times. The rearrangement uses TRBV10-3 and TRBJ2-2; TRBD1 matches 11 bases. This CDR3 is 17 amino acids long. V lost 0 bases, J lost 0 bases, and 0 bases stayed unmatched. The germline CDR1 and CDR2 sequences are ENHRY and SYGVKD. Here the CDR3 DNA reads TGTGCCATCAGTGAGTCGGGACAGGGGGCGAACACCGGGGAGCTGTTTTTT. It yields the protein CAISESGQGANTGELFF.

This chain uses TRBV11-2 with TRBJ2-1; D remains ambiguous. The CDR3 has 14 residues. Germline CDR1 reads SGHAT; CDR2 reads FQNNGV. V was clipped by 2 bases and J by 8 bases, with 13 bases between them. Here the CDR3 reads CASSLHPSVHEQFF. The CDR3 bases are TGTGCCAGCAGCTTACACCCTTCCGTGCATGAGCAGTTCTTC.

This clonotype was observed many times. The V gene is TRBV29-1, the J gene TRBJ1-1; D call uncertain. The CDR3 has 15 residues. Trimming left V 0 bases short and J 1 base short, with 12 bases between. Germline CDR1 SQVTM, CDR2 ANQGSEA. CDR3 protein: CSVEDPRTANTEAFF. The CDR3 DNA is TGCAGCGTTGAAGACCCCAGGACGGCGAACACTGAAGCTTTCTTT.

This chain's CDR3 is CASSHRGGDEQFF. The DNA for the CDR3 is TGTGCCAGCAGTCACAGGGGCGGGGATGAGCAGTTCTTC. The chain employs TRBV12-3 or TRBV12-4 and TRBJ2-1; perhaps TRBD1 as D (7 bases). The CDR3 length is 13 residues. Trimming shortened V by 5 bases and J by 8 bases, and 13 bases separated the two germline ends.

In its sample, this clonotype was seen a few times. This chain links TRBV29-1 with TRBJ1-3; D is undetermined. Trimming shortened V by 6 bases and J by 0 bases, and 9 bases separated the two germline ends. CDR1 and CDR2 (germline): SQVTM, ANQGSEA. CDR3 length equals 13 residues. DNA of the CDR3: TGCAGCGTCACCGGGATCTCTGGAAACACCATATATTTT. Encoded protein: CSVTGISGNTIYF.

In its sample, this clonotype was seen a few times. This chain connects TRBV20-1 to TRBJ1-2; TRBD1 agrees at 7 bases. Looked up from germline, CDR1 is DFQATT and CDR2 is SNEGSKA (reference sequence). The V gene end was trimmed by 7 bases and the J gene end by 7 bases; junction bases not matched to a gene: 9. The CDR3 consists of 12 residues. The CDR3 spells CSDLVAGGGYTF. The CDR3 DNA follows: TGCAGTGACCTAGTTGCAGGGGGTGGCTACACCTTC.

This clonotype was counted between two and nine times. The CDR3, as DNA: TGTGCCAGCAGTTACGCCGAGGGGCTCGGGGAGACCCAGTACTTC. It is translated as CASSYAEGLGETQYF. The chain combines TRBV6-2 or TRBV6-3 with TRBJ2-5; the D gene could be TRBD1 or TRBD2 (5 bases each). The ends were cut back, 2 bases at V and 5 bases at J, with 15 bases in the middle. CDR3 length equals 15 residues. CDR1 is MNHEY and CDR2 is SVGEGT in the germline V gene.

This clonotype was detected only a few times. The rearrangement uses TRBV10-1 and TRBJ2-3; D remains ambiguous. This CDR3 is 13 amino acids long. Trimming removed 7 bases at V and 2 bases at J, with 10 bases between. Looked up from germline, CDR1 is WNHNN and CDR2 is SYGVQD (reference sequence). The CDR3 is CASNTEITDTQYF. As DNA, the CDR3 is TGCGCCAGCAATACAGAAATCACAGATACGCAGTATTTT.